The TCR beta chain under discussion was sequenced for a study of T-cell reconstitution after alpha-beta-depleted transplantation in children. V was pared by 5 bases and J by 4 bases, with 12 bases of the junction left unmatched. Germline V gene data show CDR1 as PRHDT and CDR2 as FYEKMQ (reference sequence). This CDR3 is 17 amino acids long. The study, taken as a whole, reports: Newly generated T cells supplied most T-cell counts and diversity one year post-transplant. For some patients, TCRbeta diversity was high at day 60 because of recipient T cells and thymic progenitors that survived. Several hundred rapidly expanded clones from non-depleted graft cells reportedly supplied alpha-beta T cells about two months post-transplant.

Unique molecular identifiers were incorporated into the prepared TCRbeta library. TCRdb processed the PCR reads anew with MiXCR; each CDR3 protein has one entry. The table has over 150,000 distinct CDR3 sequences, roughly 11% seen once; the top ten hold less than 15%. This clonotype was seen a few times. The antigen remains unidentified. This specimen was PBMCs, taken before TCRalphabeta/CD19-depleted stem cell transplant. This sequence joins TRBV13 and TRBJ2-7; the match to TRBD1 covers 12 bases. The TCR comes from a boy younger than 10 with acute myeloid leukemia, due to receive a stem cell transplant. In DNA form, the CDR3 reads TGTGCCAGCAGCCCCCCGACCGGGGACAGGGGGCAATACGAGCAGTACTTC. Its translation: CASSPPTGDRGQYEQYF.